These 5 T cell receptor beta chains originate from one sample sequenced in a study of blood T cell repertoires in COVID-19. Produced via immunoSEQ multiplex PCR; TCRdb's table is partial and in-frame only. The sample contains roughly 150,000 clones, around 88% of which appear only once. Sequencing input: peripheral blood. These receptors all come from a human donor in a cohort sampled during active COVID-19.

V usage is TRBV24-1 and J usage is TRBJ2-7, with 7 positions matching TRBD1. Germline V gene sequence: CDR1 KGHDR, CDR2 SFDVKD. Trimming at V came to 1 base and at J to 2 bases, leaving 13 bases not matched to a gene. The CDR3 is 18 amino acids. Here the CDR3 DNA reads TGTGCCACCAGTGATTTACCGGGACAGAGGAACCCAACCTACGAGCAGTACTTC. It is translated as CATSDLPGQRNPTYEQYF.

The count of this clone is one. The rearrangement links TRBV19 to TRBJ2-7; 8 bases are shared with TRBD2. The CDR3 extends over 16 amino acids. The ends lost 0 bases at V and 1 base at J; junction bases unmatched: 5. The germline V gene has CDR1 LNHDA and CDR2 SQIVND (reference sequence). CDR3: CASSIDLASGSYEQYF. In DNA form, the CDR3 reads TGTGCCAGTAGTATAGATTTGGCTAGCGGGTCCTACGAGCAGTACTTC. Supplemented by reference TRBV19 and TRBJ2-7, the full variable domain reads DGGITQSPKYLFRKEGQNVTLSCEQNLNHDAMYWYRQDPGQGLRLIYYSQIVNDFQKGDIAEGYSVSREKKESFPLTVTSAQKNPTAFYLCASSIDLASGSYEQYFGPGTRLTVT.

The chain links TRBV25-1 to TRBJ2-2; tentatively, D is TRBD2 (6 bases). The CDR3 is 15 residues long. V dropped 6 bases and J dropped 7 bases, with 18 bases sitting between them. Looked up from germline, CDR1 is MGHDK and CDR2 is SYGVNS. The chain's CDR3 is CASRRPGLRGGELFF. CDR3 DNA sequence: TGTGCCAGCAGACGTCCGGGACTTCGGGGCGGGGAGCTGTTTTTT. The full variable domain, rest sourced from reference TRBV25-1 and TRBJ2-2, is EADIYQTPRYLVIGTGKKITLECSQTMGHDKMYWYQQDPGMELHLIHYSYGVNSTEKGDLSSESTVSRIRTEHFPLTLESARPSHTSQYLCASRRPGLRGGELFFGEGSRLTVL.

The CDR3 sequence: CASSPSPTIQETQYF. The CDR3 DNA reads as TGTGCCAGCAGCCCAAGCCCGACTATCCAAGAGACCCAGTACTTC. The rearrangement links TRBV7-6 to TRBJ2-5, with D possibly TRBD2 on 5 matching bases. The CDR3 spans 15 residues. Trimming stripped 5 bases from V and 1 base from J, with 14 bases between. Germline CDR1 reads SGHVS; CDR2 reads FNYEAQ.

The chain is built from TRBV5-4 and TRBJ1-2; TRBD1 might be the D (6 bases). CDR1 and CDR2 from the germline V gene are SGHNT and YYREEE (reference sequence). The CDR3 is 15 residues long. V was clipped by 0 bases and J by 5 bases, with 14 bases between them. The CDR3 sequence: CASSLAGGLGYGYTF. In DNA, the CDR3 is TGTGCCAGCAGCTTGGCCGGGGGGCTTGGGTATGGCTACACCTTC.